The subject of this entry is one T cell receptor (beta chain). Antigen: not known. This sample was taken from a study of cytomegalovirus exposure and HLA in healthy donors. Whole-study results and caveats: Confirmation in vitro established that a few CMV-associated chains were specific for CMV antigens.

In germline, CDR1 is MNHNY, CDR2 SVGAGI (reference sequence). The CDR3 sequence is 15 residues long. The V segment lost 6 bases and the J segment 1 base; nucleotides outside the gene matches: 7. Profiled with immunoSEQ multiplex PCR; TCRdb holds only in-frame clones, not every one. The sample holds about 200,000 clones, about 81% seen once. Sequencing input: PBMCs. This TCR was recovered from a woman aged 25 to 39 in good health and CMV-seronegative. V is TRBV6-6 and J is TRBJ1-1, with 8 bases matching TRBD1. The CDR3 coding sequence is TGTGCCAGCAGACGTCCGGGACAGGCGAACACTGAAGCTTTCTTT. It encodes CASRRPGQANTEAFF.